This T cell receptor beta chain was obtained from a study of PD-1 blockade in classical Hodgkin lymphoma. Study observations and caveats: Complete responders matched newly diagnosed patients in baseline diversity. By cycle point C4D1, TCR diversity had risen significantly in CD4+ cells (but not CD8+ cells). Newly diagnosed patients had baseline TCR diversity that was reportedly lower than that of healthy donors.

The assay was immunoSEQ multiplex PCR, and TCRdb's table has in-frame clones only and misses some. The sample has some 58,000 clones, about 90% seen once. As for time point: cycle 4 day 1 (C4D1), after 6 weeks of nivolumab. With no exception, relapse followed autologous stem cell transplantation in all patients, and brentuximab vedotin exposure varied. The CDR3 is 17 amino acids. The ends were cut back, 2 bases at V and 8 bases at J, with 22 bases in the middle. CDR1 is LNHNV, CDR2 YYDKDF, per germline (reference sequence). A word on this clone: Its cognate antigen is unknown.

This receptor was obtained from a human donor with classical Hodgkin lymphoma. This chain connects TRBV15 to TRBJ2-1, with D uncertain. The sequencing used peripheral blood mononuclear cells (PBMCs), collected before the fourth cycle of nivolumab. The CDR3 DNA sequence: TGTGCCACCAGCAGAAAGATCGGCGGCCTCAAAATCGATGAGCAGTTCTTC. It yields the protein CATSRKIGGLKIDEQFF.